The present TCR beta chain was sequenced within a study of early T cells in non-severe SARS-CoV-2 infection. The V gene lost 5 bases and the J gene lost 2 bases, with 12 bases spanning the gap. This CDR3 has 14 residues. Germline V gene sequence: CDR1 SEHNR, CDR2 FQNEAQ (reference sequence). This clonotype was observed a few times. Unique molecular identifiers tagged individual cDNA molecules. In TCRdb, the 5' RACE reads were re-called with MiXCR into one record per CDR3 protein. The table has some 52,000 distinct CDR3 sequences, approximately 8% seen once. The clonotype was recovered from an adult who was a healthcare worker with PCR-confirmed SARS-CoV-2 infection or an uninfected control (not recorded which). The material sequenced was whole blood. V gene TRBV7-9 combines with J gene TRBJ1-2; D may be TRBD1 (5 bases). CDR3 sequence: CASSPGDGNYGYTF. The CDR3, as DNA: TGTGCCAGCAGCCCGGGGGACGGAAACTATGGCTACACCTTC.